This passage covers 28 T cell receptor beta chains from one sample sequenced in a study of response to subunit inactivated influenza vaccine. TCRdb reprocessed the RT-PCR reads via MiXCR and lists one record per CDR3 protein. The sample carries 450,000 to 600,000 distinct CDR3 sequences, under 9% recorded once. The specimen comprised PBMCs from blood, sampled less than 30 months after vaccination. Receptors were obtained from a man aged 50 to 75 who received an inactivated influenza vaccine.

The J gene is TRBJ1-1, the V gene TRBV28; D gene unclear. The germline V gene has CDR1 MDHEN and CDR2 SYDVKM. The CDR3 is made up of 16 amino acids. V was cut by 7 bases and J by 1 base, with 19 bases left in between. CDR3 sequence (DNA): TGTGCCAGCATAAGGTCTGGGATGATGGGGAACACTGAAGCTTTCTTT. Translating gives CASIRSGMMGNTEAFF.

In its sample, this clonotype was seen many times. J is TRBJ2-7 and V is TRBV11-2; 7 bases fit TRBD1. Trimming removed 6 bases from V and 0 bases from J; junction bases left unmatched: 8. Germline loops: CDR1 SGHAT, CDR2 FQNNGV. This CDR3 contains 15 residues. CDR3 amino acids: CASRRPGQSSYEQYF. The CDR3 nucleotides are TGTGCCAGCAGACGTCCGGGACAGAGCTCCTACGAGCAGTACTTC.

Only a few counts were recorded for this clonotype. Written as DNA, the CDR3 is TGCGCCAGCAGCTATGACAGGGTCGCCGGGGAGCTGTTTTTT. Encoded protein: CASSYDRVAGELFF. The chain couples TRBV5-1 to TRBJ2-2, with TRBD1 matching over 7 bases. The germline gives CDR1 SGHRS, CDR2 YFSETQ. V was pared by 3 bases and J by 6 bases, with 5 bases of the junction left unmatched. CDR3 length: 14 amino acids.

This clonotype was recorded at least ten times. V is TRBV9 and J is TRBJ2-1; 10 bases agree with TRBD2. The CDR3 covers 15 residues. V dropped 0 bases and J dropped 6; count of bases not matched to a gene: 3. Germline V gene data show CDR1 as SGDLS and CDR2 as YYNGEE. This CDR3 reads CASSVGLAGVNEQFF. CDR3 bases: TGTGCCAGCAGCGTAGGGCTAGCGGGGGTCAATGAGCAGTTCTTC.

The rearrangement links TRBV4-3 to TRBJ2-3; D remains unclear. Per the germline V gene, CDR1 is LGHNA and CDR2 is YSLEER. This CDR3 region has 13 residues. Trimming removed 3 bases at V and 2 bases at J, with 6 bases between. The CDR3 DNA follows: TGCGCCAGCAGCCACGCCTCCACAGATACGCAGTATTTT. Protein sequence: CASSHASTDTQYF.

The genes are TRBV20-1 and TRBJ1-1; TRBD1 matches at 9 bases. Germline CDR1 DFQATT, CDR2 SNEGSKA (reference sequence). This CDR3 is 14 amino acids long. Trimming took 3 bases from V and 1 from J; bases not matched to a gene: 3. In DNA form, the CDR3 reads TGCAGTGCTAGTCACAGGGGGCGGAACACTGAAGCTTTCTTT. This gives the protein CSASHRGRNTEAFF.

In this sample, this clonotype turned up a few times. The V gene is TRBV4-3, the J gene TRBJ2-1; 7 bases fit TRBD2. The CDR3 loop spans 14 amino acids. The J segment lost 6 bases and the V segment lost 5 bases, leaving 7 bases of the junction unmatched. In germline, CDR1 is LGHNA, CDR2 YSLEER. The CDR3 DNA follows: TGCGCCAGCAGCAAGCGGGGCGACCGCAATGAGCAGTTCTTC. Translation: CASSKRGDRNEQFF.

The V gene is TRBV12-3 or TRBV12-4, the J gene TRBJ2-1; D unresolved. Between the trimmed V and J ends, which lost 3 bases and 6 bases, there was a span of 15 bases. The CDR3 totals 15 residues. The CDR3 sequence: CASSFAPDIGNEQFF. In nucleotides, the CDR3 is TGTGCCAGCAGTTTTGCCCCGGATATCGGCAATGAGCAGTTCTTC.

This clonotype has only a few counts. The chain links TRBV11-2 to TRBJ2-7; possibly TRBD2 for D (5 bases). V lost 7 bases, J lost 1 base, and 14 bases lay in between. This CDR3 comprises 14 residues. Germline values: CDR1 SGHAT, CDR2 FQNNGV. The CDR3 nucleotides are TGTGCCAGCACGATTAATCCGGGATCCTACGAGCAGTACTTC. Translated: CASTINPGSYEQYF. The full variable domain, its missing parts supplied by reference TRBV11-2 and TRBJ2-7, is EAGVAQSPRYKIIEKRQSVAFWCNPISGHATLYWYQQILGQGPKLLIQFQNNGVVDDSQLPKDRFSAERLKGVDSTLKIQPAKLEDSAVYLCASTINPGSYEQYFGPGTRLTVT.

The chain joins TRBV15 to TRBJ1-4, with D uncertain. The CDR3 has 13 residues. Trimming stripped 9 bases from V and 8 bases from J, with 16 bases between. Germline CDR1 is LNHNV and CDR2 is YYDKDF (reference sequence). As DNA, the CDR3 is TGTGCCACTTCGAGGTCAGAGAAGGAAAAACTGTTTTTT. This translates into CATSRSEKEKLFF.

This clonotype was recorded a few times. V is TRBV29-1 and J is TRBJ2-3; 9 bases are shared with TRBD2. The CDR3 is 16 residues long. The J segment lost 2 bases and the V segment lost 3 bases, leaving 9 bases of the junction unmatched. CDR1 and CDR2 from the germline V gene are SQVTM and ANQGSEA. The CDR3 DNA reads as TGCAGCGTTGACGCCCAGACTAGCGGATTCACAGATACGCAGTATTTT. Residues: CSVDAQTSGFTDTQYF.

This clonotype was counted at least ten times. The rearrangement joins TRBV20-1 to TRBJ2-7, with D maybe TRBD2 (5 bases). This CDR3 comprises 12 residues. Trimming stripped 2 bases from V and 2 bases from J, with 7 bases between. The germline V gene encodes CDR1 DFQATT and CDR2 SNEGSKA (reference sequence). As DNA, the CDR3 is TGCAGTGCTAGACGGGGAGCCTACGAGCAGTACTTC. Translated, it gives CSARRGAYEQYF.

This chain joins TRBV29-1 and TRBJ2-1; D is possibly TRBD2 (6 bases). V was trimmed by 4 bases and J by 0 bases, leaving 16 bases between them. The CDR3 is made up of 16 amino acids. Germline assignment: CDR1 SQVTM and CDR2 ANQGSEA. The CDR3 DNA sequence: TGCAGCGTTGCCTGGCGGGGTAGCCTCTCCTACAATGAGCAGTTCTTC. Its translation: CSVAWRGSLSYNEQFF.

This clonotype was seen at least ten times. The genes are TRBV29-1 and TRBJ1-1; D perhaps matches TRBD1 (6 bases). Trimming took off 7 bases at V and 5 bases at J, with 20 bases between the two ends. CDR3 size: 14 residues. Germline loops: CDR1 SQVTM, CDR2 ANQGSEA. The CDR3 loop reads CSATGGGGGTEAFF. The CDR3 DNA sequence: TGCAGCGCGACCGGGGGCGGCGGAGGAACTGAAGCTTTCTTT. The whole variable domain, remainder taken from reference TRBV29-1 and TRBJ1-1, is SAVISQKPSRDICQRGTSLTIQCQVDSQVTMMFWYRQQPGQSLTLIATANQGSEATYESGFVIDKFPISRPNLTFSTLTVSNMSPEDSSIYLCSATGGGGGTEAFFGQGTRLTVV.

This clonotype was observed a handful of times. A read error may produce the germline difference seen at one junction end. The chain carries TRBV11-2 and TRBJ2-4, with 11 bases identical to TRBD2. In germline, CDR1 is SGHAT, CDR2 FQNNGV. This CDR3 has 16 residues. The CDR3 protein is CASRLAGGPSKNIQYF. The CDR3 DNA reads TGTGCCAGCAGGTTAGCGGGAGGGCCGTCCAAAAACATTCAGTACTTC.

This clonotype was observed at least ten times. The gene calls are TRBV20-1 and TRBJ2-7; 12 positions agree with TRBD2. Germline V gene sequence: CDR1 DFQATT, CDR2 SNEGSKA (reference sequence). V dropped 0 bases and J dropped 3; count of bases not matched to a gene: 9. This CDR3 is 17 amino acids long. The CDR3 is CSARDGTSGYSSYEQYF. CDR3 coding DNA: TGCAGTGCTAGAGACGGGACTAGCGGGTATAGTAGCTACGAGCAGTACTTC.

This clonotype was observed a handful of times. V usage is TRBV7-2 and J usage is TRBJ1-2, with D uncertain. The CDR3 spans 14 residues. The V and J ends lost 1 base and 6 bases respectively, with 12 bases between them. The germline gives CDR1 SGHTA, CDR2 FQGNSA. CDR3: CASSLGPSPDGYTF. The CDR3 DNA sequence: TGTGCCAGCAGCTTAGGTCCCAGTCCGGATGGCTACACCTTC.

This clonotype occurred a few times. The chain has TRBV5-6 and TRBJ1-5; maybe TRBD1 (6 bases). This CDR3 contains 13 residues. Germline values: CDR1 SGHDT, CDR2 YYEEEE. Trimming took 7 bases from V and 7 from J, leaving 15 bases between them. In DNA form, the CDR3 reads TGTGCCAGCCTCGTTGGGGGCCGGCAGCCCCAGCATTTT. Its translation is CASLVGGRQPQHF.

The V and J genes are TRBV27 and TRBJ2-2, with 9 bases lining up with TRBD2. V lost 6 bases and J lost 4; bases outside the gene matches: 9. This CDR3 comprises 16 residues. Germline lookup yields CDR1 MNHEY and CDR2 SMNVEV (reference sequence). The CDR3 is CASSGIAGEGTGELFF. DNA of the CDR3: TGTGCCAGCAGCGGAATAGCGGGAGAGGGCACCGGGGAGCTGTTTTTT.

The rearrangement joins TRBV20-1 to TRBJ2-3; D is perhaps TRBD2 (6 bases). Germline CDR1 reads DFQATT; CDR2 reads SNEGSKA (reference sequence). The CDR3 loop spans 15 amino acids. Trimming cost V 6 bases and J 2 bases, with 18 bases left between them. CDR3 amino acids: CSAEIAEQNTDTQYF. In DNA, the CDR3 is TGCAGTGCAGAAATAGCGGAGCAAAACACAGATACGCAGTATTTT.

The sample holds many counts of this clonotype. CDR3 nucleotides: TGCAGTGCTTTGGGGCTAGCGGGGGGAGATACGCAGTATTTT. Its translation: CSALGLAGGDTQYF. The chain joins TRBV20-1 to TRBJ2-3; the match to TRBD2 covers 11 bases. Trimming at V came to 5 bases and at J to 5 bases, leaving 6 bases not matched to a gene. CDR1 is DFQATT and CDR2 is SNEGSKA in the germline V gene (reference sequence). The CDR3 totals 14 residues.

This clonotype was seen ten or more times. V gene TRBV20-1 combines with J gene TRBJ2-1; 11 bases line up with TRBD2. V lost 3 bases, J lost 4 bases, and 8 bases stayed unmatched. Per the germline V gene, CDR1 is DFQATT and CDR2 is SNEGSKA (reference sequence). The CDR3 has 16 amino acids. In DNA form, the CDR3 reads TGCAGTGCTAGCCCAATAGCGGGGGGGCCTTACAATGAGCAGTTCTTC. Protein product: CSASPIAGGPYNEQFF.

The chain joins TRBV12-3 or TRBV12-4 to TRBJ2-2, with D maybe TRBD1 (6 bases). The CDR3 covers 17 residues. Trimming shortened V by 8 bases and J by 1 base, and 20 bases separated the two germline ends. CDR3 sequence: CASSYRVTLVNTGELFF. Here the CDR3 DNA reads TGTGCCAGCTCTTACAGGGTGACCCTTGTGAACACCGGGGAGCTGTTTTTT.

This chain uses TRBV4-2 with TRBJ1-2; 8 nucleotides align to TRBD1. Trimming removed 3 bases from V and 6 bases from J; junction bases left unmatched: 6. Per the germline V gene, CDR1 is LGHNA and CDR2 is YNFKEQ. The CDR3 runs to 14 residues. CDR3 sequence reads: CASSQADRGNGYTF. CDR3 coding DNA: TGTGCCAGCAGCCAGGCAGACAGGGGTAATGGCTACACCTTC.

The chain joins TRBV5-1 to TRBJ2-7, with unresolved D. Looked up from germline, CDR1 is SGHRS and CDR2 is YFSETQ. The CDR3 consists of 14 residues. Deletions cut 2 bases from V and 3 bases from J, with 12 bases between. CDR3 residues: CASSFDGSGYEQYF. CDR3 bases: TGCGCCAGCAGCTTTGACGGCTCGGGCTACGAGCAGTACTTC.

The chain links TRBV4-1 to TRBJ2-7, with D unresolved. The CDR3 has 11 residues. Germline CDR1 and CDR2: MGHRA and YSYEKL. The V and J ends lost 1 base and 9 bases respectively, with 7 bases between them. The CDR3 DNA follows: TGCGCCAGCAGCCAAGCAAAGGCGCAGTACTTC. This translates into CASSQAKAQYF.

In its sample, this clonotype was seen many times. This rearrangement joins TRBV7-2 to TRBJ2-1, with no clear D. Trimming pared 4 bases from V and 7 bases from J, leaving 14 bases between. The CDR3 runs 14 residues. Germline assignment: CDR1 SGHTA and CDR2 FQGNSA. The CDR3 region has the DNA TGTGCCAGCAGCTCAAACCGGGTTGAGAATGAGCAGTTCTTC. It yields the protein CASSSNRVENEQFF. The full variable domain, rest sourced from reference TRBV7-2 and TRBJ2-1, is GAGVSQSPSNKVTEKGKDVELRCDPISGHTALYWYRQSLGQGLEFLIYFQGNSAPDKSGLPSDRFSAERTGGSVSTLTIQRTQQEDSAVYLCASSSNRVENEQFFGPGTRLTVL.

The table lists this clonotype with a few counts. The chain couples TRBV6-1 to TRBJ2-7; D might be TRBD1 (6 bases). Deletions cut 10 bases from V and 1 base from J, with 20 bases between. The CDR3 spans 15 residues. The V gene's germline CDR1 is MNHNS and CDR2 SASEGT. The CDR3 region has the DNA TGTGCCACCCAAAGCCTCGGGACACAATCCTACGAGCAGTACTTC. The encoded protein is CATQSLGTQSYEQYF.